This TCR beta chain was identified in a study of post-analysis software for immune sequencing data. General study results and limits: There was significantly lower normalized Chao1 diversity in multiple sclerosis patients than in controls. Same-batch samples co-clustered strongly by F measure. When patients were compared with controls, a handful of TRBV segments were more frequent, TRBV5-6, TRBV5-1 and TRBV20-1 among them.

This CDR3 contains 14 residues. Germline-derived CDR1 and CDR2 are LNHNV and YYDKDF (reference sequence). The V end was cut by 1 base, the J end by 0 bases, with 7 bases between. Incorporated into the TCR beta cDNA libraries were unique molecular identifiers, which served to reduce PCR and sequencing biases. With about 0.95 to 10 million T cells as the source, roughly 500,000 cDNA molecules resulted. Via MiXCR, TCRdb re-called the PCR reads, giving one row per CDR3 protein. The table records roughly 800,000 distinct CDR3 sequences, approximately 57% of them present only once. Of note for this clonotype: Its specificity is unknown.

This receptor was obtained from a girl under 18 with multiple sclerosis. The gene calls are TRBV15 and TRBJ2-7, with TRBD2 as a possible D gene (5 bases). The sample was blood. CDR3 in amino acids: CATSRAGNSYEQYF. In DNA form, the CDR3 reads TGTGCCACCAGCAGAGCGGGGAACTCCTACGAGCAGTACTTC.